The next 24 T cell receptor beta chains were all read from a single sample in a study of T cell repertoires in aging, cancer and after chemotherapy (dated by TCRdb to the late 2010s). Genomic DNA extracted from peripheral blood, rather than sorted cells or RNA, was used as the source for amplification of TCR beta rearrangements. The sequencer was an Illumina MiSeq. Rearranged TRB sequences spanning V, D and J segments were amplified in a multiplex touch-down PCR with a mixed TRB-A/B primer pool. TCRdb reworked the public reads: Q25 trimming with fastp, MiXCR clone assembly, productive beta chains retained. One record per CDR3 amino acid sequence lists the most common genes and DNA. For this sample the table gives roughly 380 distinct CDR3 sequences, of which about a quarter were detected only once. Under 65% of the sample is held by the ten biggest clonotypes. Sequences were obtained from blood. The receptors come from a human donor with a blood cancer.

The chain carries TRBV11-2 and TRBJ1-3; D gene uncertain. Trimming took 2 bases from V and 5 from J, leaving 10 bases between them. From germline, CDR1 is SGHAT and CDR2 FQNNGV. The CDR3 covers 14 residues. The CDR3 reads CASSLSGTRNTIYF. CDR3 coding DNA: TGTGCCAGCAGCTTATCAGGCACACGAAACACCATATATTTT.

This clonotype is large (0.1 to 1%) within its sample. This chain joins TRBV6-2 or TRBV6-3 and TRBJ2-2; the D gene is possibly TRBD2 (7 bases). V was shortened by 4 bases and J by 7 bases, with 19 bases between the two germline ends. Germline CDR1 reads MNHEY; CDR2 reads SVGEGT. The CDR3 has 16 residues. CDR3 protein: CASSSFGGGPNGELFF. The CDR3 DNA follows: TGTGCCAGCAGTTCTTTTGGCGGGGGCCCCAACGGGGAGCTGTTTTTT.

This clonotype is deemed large (0.1 to 1%). The chain combines TRBV7-6 with TRBJ2-1; 7 bases are shared with TRBD2. With V trimmed by 1 base and J by 4 bases, 7 bases remained unmatched. Germline V gene sequence: CDR1 SGHVS, CDR2 FNYEAQ. This CDR3 region has 16 residues. Here the CDR3 reads CASSLVGGTPYNEQFF. In DNA form, the CDR3 reads TGTGCCAGCAGCTTAGTGGGGGGGACCCCGTACAATGAGCAGTTCTTC. Using reference TRBV7-6 and TRBJ2-1 for the parts outside the CDR3, the full variable domain is GAGVSQSPRYKVTKRGQDVALRCDPISGHVSLYWYRQALGQGPEFLTYFNYEAQQDKSGLPNDRFSAERPEGSISTLTIQRTEQRDSAMYRCASSLVGGTPYNEQFFGPGTRLTVL.

The chain links TRBV24-1 to TRBJ1-5; D may be TRBD1 (5 bases). Trimming pared 6 bases from V and 5 bases from J, leaving 10 bases between. The CDR3 sequence is 13 residues long. The V gene's germline CDR1 is KGHDR and CDR2 SFDVKD. The CDR3 here is CATSLRDHQPQHF. CDR3 DNA: TGTGCCACCAGTCTAAGGGACCATCAGCCCCAGCATTTT.

This sequence joins TRBV10-2 and TRBJ2-7; TRBD2 matches 10 bases. The length of the CDR3 is 13 residues. Losses at the gene ends were 7 bases for V and 5 bases for J; bases not matched to a gene: 5. Germline CDR1 and CDR2: WSHSY and SAAADI. The CDR3 reads CASTIAGGNEQYF. For the CDR3, the DNA is TGCGCCAGCACAATAGCGGGGGGCAACGAGCAGTACTTC.

Written as DNA, the CDR3 is TGTGCCAGTAGTATTATCTCAGATACGCAGTATTTT. It yields the protein CASSIISDTQYF. The chain has TRBV19 and TRBJ2-3; D is unclear. The CDR3 contains 12 residues. Germline CDR1 and CDR2: LNHDA and SQIVND (reference sequence). The V end was cut by 3 bases, the J end by 4 bases, with 5 bases between.

This clonotype is labeled large (0.1 to 1%). This chain's CDR3 is CASSLDRPYGYTF. The CDR3 bases are TGTGCCAGCAGTCTGGACAGGCCCTATGGCTACACCTTC. The rearrangement uses TRBV6-2 or TRBV6-3 and TRBJ1-2; 7 bases are shared with TRBD1. Germline assignment: CDR1 MNHEY and CDR2 SVGEGT. V lost 5 bases, J lost 4 bases, and 4 bases stayed unmatched. The CDR3 covers 13 residues.

By its share, this clonotype is large. The gene calls are TRBV6-4 and TRBJ2-7; 10 bases match TRBD2. This CDR3 spans 15 amino acids. Unmatched junction bases numbered 10, after V lost 7 bases and J lost 4 bases. The germline gives CDR1 MRHNA, CDR2 SNTAGT. For the CDR3, the DNA is TGTGCCAGCACCGCGAGGCTAGCGGGAGATTACGAGCAGTACTTC. It translates to CASTARLAGDYEQYF.

DNA for the CDR3: TGTGCCAGCAGTTCGGGACAGGGGGTTACAGATACGCAGTATTTT. This encodes CASSSGQGVTDTQYF. The chain employs TRBV6-6 and TRBJ2-3; 11 positions match TRBD1. CDR3 size: 15 residues. The ends lost 4 bases at V and 3 bases at J; junction bases unmatched: 3. In germline, CDR1 is MNHNY, CDR2 SVGAGI (reference sequence).

In its sample, this clonotype was seen a few times. Since a much larger clone is just one base distant, this may be a read error. V is TRBV20-1 and J is TRBJ2-3, with unresolved D. The germline V and J ends were trimmed by 3 bases and 2 bases, with 6 bases remaining between them. Per the germline V gene, CDR1 is DFQATT and CDR2 is SNEGSKA (reference sequence). The CDR3 has 12 residues. CDR3 protein: CSASPHTDTQYF. The CDR3 nucleotides read TGCAGTGCTAGCCCCCACACAGATACGCAGTATTTT.

This clonotype is classed as large. The V call is TRBV10-3, the J call TRBJ2-7; D is perhaps TRBD2 (6 bases). Germline V lookup: CDR1 ENHRY, CDR2 SYGVKD. The CDR3 length is 13 residues. With 2 bases removed from V and 2 bases from J, the gap between germline ends came to 7 bases. DNA of the CDR3: TGTGCCATCAGTGAGGGAGGGACCTACGAGCAGTACTTC. It codes for CAISEGGTYEQYF.

By share, this clonotype ranks as large. V and J are TRBV6-1 and TRBJ1-3; no reliable D call. The CDR3 has 16 amino acids. CDR1 is MNHNS and CDR2 is SASEGT in the germline V gene. Between the trimmed V and J ends, which lost 2 bases and 0 bases, there was a span of 11 bases. The CDR3 bases are TGTGCCAGCAGTGAAAAGGCAGTCTTCTCTGGAAACACCATATATTTT. It yields the protein CASSEKAVFSGNTIYF.

This clonotype is labeled medium-sized. The chain employs TRBV20-1 and TRBJ2-1; TRBD2 matches 9 bases. This CDR3 spans 14 amino acids. Trimming at V came to 6 bases and at J to 1 base, leaving 4 bases not matched to a gene. Germline V gene lookup returns CDR1 DFQATT and CDR2 SNEGSKA (reference sequence). The CDR3 region has the DNA TGCAGTGCGCGGGGGGGACAGTCCTACAATGAGCAGTTCTTC. As protein: CSARGGQSYNEQFF.

This clonotype was observed a few times. This sequence joins TRBV4-1 and TRBJ1-2; D might be TRBD1 (5 bases). The CDR3 totals 13 residues. The germline gives CDR1 MGHRA, CDR2 YSYEKL. V was pared by 7 bases and J by 7 bases, with 16 bases between. The chain's CDR3 is CASTPETGRGYTF. The CDR3, as DNA: TGCGCCAGCACCCCCGAGACGGGACGTGGCTACACCTTC.

This clonotype is deemed medium-sized. The genes are TRBV28 and TRBJ2-1; 7 bases line up with TRBD2. V lost 8 bases to trimming and J lost 4 bases; unmatched junction nucleotides: 11. Germline assignment: CDR1 MDHEN and CDR2 SYDVKM. The CDR3 sequence is 15 residues long. CDR3 sequence (DNA): TGTGCCAGCGTTGGGGGGGGGGTACCTTACAATGAGCAGTTCTTC. Its translation is CASVGGGVPYNEQFF. The full variable domain, with the rest looked up from reference TRBV28 and TRBJ2-1, is DVKVTQSSRYLVKRTGEKVFLECVQDMDHENMFWYRQDPGLGLRLIYFSYDVKMKEKGDIPEGYSVSREKKERFSLILESASTNQTSMYLCASVGGGVPYNEQFFGPGTRLTVL.

With regard to this clonotype: One end of the junction fails to match germline, which may point to a read error. This chain links TRBV19 with TRBJ2-2; D ambiguous. Germline-derived CDR1 and CDR2 are LNHDA and SQIVND (reference sequence). This CDR3 contains 14 residues. CDR3: CASRIGSLLGELFF. The DNA of the CDR3 is TGTGCCAGTAGGATAGGATCCCTCCTCGGGGAGCTGTTTTTT.

This clonotype was detected a few times. The chain combines TRBV11-3 with TRBJ2-7; 12 bases are shared with TRBD1. This CDR3 has 14 residues. Losses at the gene ends were 5 bases for V and 5 bases for J; bases not matched to a gene: 4. The germline gives CDR1 SGHNT, CDR2 YENEEA. This CDR3 is CASSAGQGANEQYF. As DNA, the CDR3 is TGTGCCAGCAGCGCGGGACAGGGGGCGAACGAGCAGTACTTC.

This clonotype was seen a few times. The chain has TRBV20-1 and TRBJ2-3; TRBD2 aligns across 16 bases. The CDR3 covers 20 residues. With V trimmed by 3 bases and J by 1 base, 13 bases remained unmatched. Germline CDR1 is DFQATT and CDR2 is SNEGSKA (reference sequence). The CDR3 loop reads CSARAPGLAGGPGGTDTQYF. The CDR3 bases are TGCAGTGCTAGGGCCCCGGGACTAGCGGGAGGGCCGGGGGGCACAGATACGCAGTATTTT.

This clonotype is deemed medium-sized. This rearrangement joins TRBV20-1 to TRBJ2-5, with 14 nucleotides matching TRBD2. Looked up from germline, CDR1 is DFQATT and CDR2 is SNEGSKA (reference sequence). Losses at the gene ends were 6 bases for V and 7 bases for J; bases not matched to a gene: 10. The CDR3 length is 15 residues. DNA for the CDR3: TGCAGTGCAAAAGTCGGACTAGCGGGGGGCGGGACCCAGTACTTC. Its protein is CSAKVGLAGGGTQYF.

This clonotype is termed large. V usage is TRBV6-5 and J usage is TRBJ2-7; TRBD2 might be the D (7 bases). Trimming left V 6 bases short and J 3 bases short, with 18 bases between. Germline CDR1 is MNHEY and CDR2 is SVGAGI. The CDR3 sequence is 15 residues long. The CDR3 sequence: CASSPGEGDYYEQYF. CDR3 bases: TGTGCCAGCAGCCCCGGGGAGGGGGACTACTACGAGCAGTACTTC.

V gene TRBV6-5 combines with J gene TRBJ2-7; possibly TRBD1 for D (5 bases). The CDR3 is 14 amino acids. V lost 0 bases and J 3 bases, leaving 9 bases between the germline ends. Per germline, CDR1 MNHEY and CDR2 SVGAGI. The CDR3 reads CASSYSGANYEQYF. CDR3 bases: TGTGCCAGCAGTTACTCAGGGGCCAACTACGAGCAGTACTTC.

The table lists this clonotype with a few counts. This rearrangement joins TRBV5-8 to TRBJ2-1, with TRBD2 matching over 11 bases. Germline trimming cut 1 base from V and 0 bases from J; bases unmatched to any gene: 6. The CDR3 consists of 18 residues. Germline CDR1 is SGHTS and CDR2 is YDEGEE. The CDR3 DNA reads as TGTGCCAGCAGCTTGACTAGCGGGAGAAGCCGCTCCTACAATGAGCAGTTCTTC. Encoded protein: CASSLTSGRSRSYNEQFF.

This clonotype ranks as large. The chain has TRBV5-6 and TRBJ2-3; TRBD1 agrees at 8 bases. J gave up 2 bases and V 4 bases, and 9 bases lay outside the gene matches. This CDR3 is 16 amino acids long. Germline CDR1 SGHDT, CDR2 YYEEEE. CDR3 coding DNA: TGTGCCAGCAGCCCCGGGCAGGGGGCCTACACAGATACGCAGTATTTT. Translation: CASSPGQGAYTDTQYF. Full variable domain (outside the CDR3, taken from reference TRBV5-6 and TRBJ2-3): DAGVTQSPTHLIKTRGQQVTLRCSPKSGHDTVSWYQQALGQGPQFIFQYYEEEERQRGNFPDRFSGHQFPNYSSELNVNALLLGDSALYLCASSPGQGAYTDTQYFGPGTRLTVL.

Details on this clonotype: Just one base apart from a much larger clone, this may be a read error. The chain couples TRBV20-1 to TRBJ2-1; possibly TRBD2 for D (6 bases). CDR3 size: 14 residues. CDR1 DFQATT and CDR2 SNEGSKA come from the germline V gene (reference sequence). DNA of the CDR3: TGCAGTGCTAGACTAGCGCGGGGCAACAATGAGAAGTTCTTC. Translating gives CSARLARGNNEKFF.